Presented here are 25 T cell receptor beta chains from one specimen sequenced in a study of blood T cell repertoires in COVID-19. Sequencing was performed with immunoSEQ multiplex PCR; in TCRdb, only in-frame clones are kept and a portion is missing. Seen here are more than 95,000 clones, approximately 82% observed once, and the top ten hold 2% to 2.5%. The sample comprised peripheral blood. Receptor source: a man under 40 with acute or convalescent COVID-19.

This rearrangement joins TRBV6-2 or TRBV6-3 to TRBJ2-5; D perhaps matches TRBD2 (6 bases). V was cut by 3 bases and J by 5 bases, with 7 bases left in between. This CDR3 comprises 12 residues. Per the germline V gene, CDR1 is MNHEY and CDR2 is SVGEGT. CDR3: CASSYRGETQYF. For the CDR3, the DNA is TGTGCCAGCAGTTATCGGGGGGAGACCCAGTACTTC.

The V and J genes are TRBV5-6 and TRBJ1-3; D may be TRBD1 (5 bases). Per the germline V gene, CDR1 is SGHDT and CDR2 is YYEEEE. The CDR3 covers 15 residues. Trimming took off 4 bases at V and 2 bases at J, with 13 bases between the two ends. The CDR3 region has the DNA TGTGCCAGCAGCCCCGAAGGGGTAACTGGAAACACCATATATTTT. It specifies CASSPEGVTGNTIYF.

This chain connects TRBV6-5 to TRBJ2-2; TRBD2 matches at 16 bases. V dropped 4 bases and J dropped 6; count of bases not matched to a gene: 2. Germline CDR1 reads MNHEY; CDR2 reads SVGAGI. CDR3 size: 16 residues. The CDR3 DNA reads as TGTGCCAGCAGTTCGGGACTAGCGGGAGGGTCCGGGGAGCTGTTTTTT. This codes for CASSSGLAGGSGELFF.

The V gene is TRBV7-6, the J gene TRBJ1-1; TRBD1 matches 8 bases. The CDR3 covers 14 residues. Germline assignment: CDR1 SGHVS and CDR2 FNYEAQ. V shed 2 bases, J shed 7 bases, and the junction held 6 bases outside the gene matches. The chain's CDR3 is CASSLRQGRGEAFF. The CDR3 DNA is TGTGCCAGCAGCTTACGACAGGGGCGGGGTGAAGCTTTCTTT.

The V gene is TRBV20-1, the J gene TRBJ1-2; D perhaps matches TRBD1 (6 bases). V lost 3 bases and J lost 1, with 12 bases in between. The CDR3 contains 14 residues. Germline V gives CDR1 DFQATT, CDR2 SNEGSKA (reference sequence). The chain's CDR3 is CSASVGQLNYGYTF. The CDR3 DNA is TGCAGTGCTAGTGTTGGACAGCTTAACTATGGCTACACCTTC.

The chain combines TRBV4-2 with TRBJ1-4; 10 positions agree with TRBD1. V lost 3 bases to trimming and J lost 4 bases; unmatched junction nucleotides: 5. Germline lookup yields CDR1 LGHNA and CDR2 YNFKEQ. This CDR3 comprises 16 residues. The CDR3 DNA reads TGTGCCAGCAGCCAGGGACAGGGGTCCGGTAATGAAAAACTGTTTTTT. Amino acids: CASSQGQGSGNEKLFF.

The V gene is TRBV4-2, the J gene TRBJ1-2; D unresolved. Germline V gene lookup returns CDR1 LGHNA and CDR2 YNFKEQ. The CDR3 covers 11 residues. The V end was cut by 1 base, the J end by 10 bases, with 7 bases between. The CDR3 bases are TGTGCCAGCAGCCAAGGGGCAAACTACACCTTC. It specifies CASSQGANYTF.

The V and J genes are TRBV6-5 and TRBJ1-5, with unresolved D. V was shortened by 2 bases and J by 11 bases, with 13 bases between the two germline ends. This CDR3 contains 13 residues. Per the germline V gene, CDR1 is MNHEY and CDR2 is SVGAGI. The CDR3 reads CASSYPLDLAQHF. CDR3 sequence (DNA): TGTGCCAGCAGTTACCCCCTAGATCTGGCCCAGCATTTT.

V gene TRBV11-2 combines with J gene TRBJ2-5; 8 bases agree with TRBD2. The CDR3 runs 16 residues. After removal of 3 bases from V and 5 bases from J, the junction contained 11 bases not matched to a gene. Germline V gene sequence: CDR1 SGHAT, CDR2 FQNNGV. CDR3 amino acids: CASSFGPGGAGETQYF. As DNA, the CDR3 is TGTGCCAGCAGCTTTGGCCCCGGGGGGGCTGGGGAGACCCAGTACTTC.

This chain joins TRBV2 and TRBJ2-7; TRBD1 aligns across 9 bases. The CDR3 has 15 residues. Unmatched junction bases numbered 4, after V lost 3 bases and J lost 1 base. CDR1 is SNHLY and CDR2 is FYNNEI in the germline V gene. Here the CDR3 reads CASSDWDRESYEQYV. DNA for the CDR3: TGTGCCAGCAGTGACTGGGACAGGGAATCCTACGAGCAGTACGTC.

The V gene is TRBV6-6, the J gene TRBJ1-2, with D perhaps matching TRBD1 (5 bases). Looked up from germline, CDR1 is MNHNY and CDR2 is SVGAGI (reference sequence). This CDR3 is built from 15 residues. V lost 6 bases and J lost 4, with 18 bases in between. CDR3 region: CASSPEEGAVYGYTF. The DNA for the CDR3 is TGTGCCAGCAGCCCCGAGGAAGGGGCGGTCTATGGCTACACCTTC.

This clone was seen just once. The rearrangement joins TRBV27 to TRBJ2-1; 7 positions agree with TRBD1. There are 15 residues in the CDR3. Trimming removed 4 bases from V and 2 bases from J; junction bases left unmatched: 5. The germline V gene has CDR1 MNHEY and CDR2 SMNVEV (reference sequence). CDR3 region: CASSYQTGTYNEQFF. Here the CDR3 DNA reads TGTGCCAGCAGTTATCAGACAGGGACCTACAATGAGCAGTTCTTC.

The gene calls are TRBV5-8 and TRBJ2-5; D possibly corresponds to TRBD2 (5 bases). The V and J ends lost 4 bases and 5 bases respectively, with 12 bases between them. The CDR3 is made up of 13 amino acids. From germline, CDR1 is SGHTS and CDR2 YDEGEE. CDR3 sequence reads: CASSGEIGETQYF. Written as DNA, the CDR3 is TGTGCCAGCAGCGGGGAGATCGGGGAGACCCAGTACTTC.

This chain connects TRBV6-2 or TRBV6-3 to TRBJ1-5; no clear D gene. This CDR3 has 16 amino acids. Deletions cut 2 bases from V and 0 bases from J, with 11 bases between. CDR1 and CDR2 from the germline V gene are MNHEY and SVGEGT. The CDR3: CASSYGVGDSNQPQHF. CDR3 in DNA: TGTGCCAGCAGTTACGGAGTCGGGGATAGCAATCAGCCCCAGCATTTT.

The chain employs TRBV9 and TRBJ2-2; 13 bases agree with TRBD2. CDR1 is SGDLS, CDR2 YYNGEE, per germline. CDR3 size: 16 residues. V lost 3 bases and J lost 7; bases outside the gene matches: 6. The CDR3 DNA follows: TGTGCCAGCAGCGCGCACGGACTAGCGGGAGTCGGGGAGCTGTTTTTT. This gives the protein CASSAHGLAGVGELFF.

The chain is built from TRBV27 and TRBJ2-7; D is possibly TRBD1 (6 bases). The V gene lost 5 bases and the J gene lost 5 bases, with 16 bases spanning the gap. This CDR3 spans 14 amino acids. Germline CDR1 reads MNHEY; CDR2 reads SMNVEV (reference sequence). The CDR3 bases are TGTGCCAGCAGTCTCAACAGGGTCGACCACGAGCAGTACTTC. It translates to CASSLNRVDHEQYF.

This chain uses TRBV6-4 with TRBJ2-3; 7 bases are a match to TRBD1. This CDR3 contains 14 residues. J was trimmed by 0 bases and V by 4 bases; bases with no gene match: 1. Germline assignment: CDR1 MRHNA and CDR2 SNTAGT. This chain's CDR3 is CASSGDSSTDTQYF. The CDR3 DNA is TGTGCCAGCAGTGGGGACAGTAGCACAGATACGCAGTATTTT.

The J gene is TRBJ1-2, the V gene TRBV27; D ambiguous. Per germline, CDR1 MNHEY and CDR2 SMNVEV (reference sequence). V shed 6 bases and J shed 5 bases, with 16 bases lying between them. The CDR3 is 14 residues long. The CDR3, as DNA: TGTGCCAGCAGCCCGGGGTTTACACCGTATGGCTACACCTTC. Protein product: CASSPGFTPYGYTF.

This clone was seen once. The chain employs TRBV5-4 and TRBJ2-1; weak D call: TRBD1 (6 bases). The CDR3 loop spans 11 amino acids. V lost 1 base and J 10 bases, leaving 6 bases between the germline ends. The germline V gene has CDR1 SGHNT and CDR2 YYREEE (reference sequence). The CDR3 DNA sequence: TGTGCCAGCAGCTTGCAGGGGGAGCAGTTCTTC. Translated, it gives CASSLQGEQFF.

The chain uses TRBV10-2 and TRBJ2-7, with a weak D call TRBD1 (6 bases). Trimming cost V 6 bases and J 2 bases, with 14 bases left between them. The CDR3 totals 14 residues. CDR1 and CDR2 from the germline V gene are WSHSY and SAAADI. The CDR3 spells CASSADRFTYEQYV. DNA for the CDR3: TGCGCCAGCAGCGCCGACAGGTTCACCTACGAGCAGTACGTC.

The V gene is TRBV7-2, the J gene TRBJ1-1, with D perhaps TRBD1 (5 bases). The CDR3 is 15 residues long. Germline CDR1 SGHTA, CDR2 FQGNSA. Trimming removed 5 bases from V and 6 bases from J, with 19 bases in between. DNA of the CDR3: TGTGCCAGCAGCCCCGGGGGAGGCCAGAAGGCTGAAGCTTTCTTT. Its protein is CASSPGGGQKAEAFF.

This chain uses TRBV6-1 with TRBJ2-1; possible D gene TRBD1, 5 bases. Trimming took off 2 bases at V and 5 bases at J, with 16 bases between the two ends. The CDR3 has 16 amino acids. CDR1 and CDR2 (germline): MNHNS, SASEGT. As DNA, the CDR3 is TGTGCCAGCAGTGAATCGCCAGGGTGGGGAAACAATGAGCAGTTCTTC. Its translation: CASSESPGWGNNEQFF.

V gene TRBV5-1 combines with J gene TRBJ1-1; 9 bases are a match to TRBD1. With 6 bases clipped from V and 4 bases from J, the junction kept 7 bases outside the gene matches. Looked up from germline, CDR1 is SGHRS and CDR2 is YFSETQ. The CDR3 has 14 residues. The CDR3, as DNA: TGCGCCAGCAACGAACAGGGGGCCCTCACTGAAGCTTTCTTT. Its protein is CASNEQGALTEAFF.

CDR3 sequence reads: CASSPSGTSYNEQFF. DNA of the CDR3: TGTGCCAGCAGCCCGAGCGGGACCTCCTACAATGAGCAGTTCTTC. The chain couples TRBV7-9 to TRBJ2-1, with 7 bases identical to TRBD2. CDR3 length: 15 amino acids. J gave up 0 bases and V 5 bases, and 4 bases lay outside the gene matches. Germline lookup yields CDR1 SEHNR and CDR2 FQNEAQ (reference sequence). The full variable domain, rest sourced from reference TRBV7-9 and TRBJ2-1, is DTGVSQNPRHKITKRGQNVTFRCDPISEHNRLYWYRQTLGQGPEFLTYFQNEAQLEKSRLLSDRFSAERPKGSFSTLEIQRTEQGDSAMYLCASSPSGTSYNEQFFGPGTRLTVL.

V and J are TRBV6-1 and TRBJ2-3, with 7 positions matching TRBD2. CDR1 MNHNS and CDR2 SASEGT come from the germline V gene. The trim removed 0 bases at V and 6 bases at J, leaving 3 bases unmatched. The CDR3 sequence is 14 residues long. This CDR3 reads CASSEAGGDDTQYF. CDR3 coding DNA: TGTGCCAGCAGTGAAGCGGGAGGGGACGATACGCAGTATTTT.